This T cell receptor (beta chain) comes out of a study of Ad26.COV2.S vaccination and SARS-CoV-2 variants. V dropped 5 bases and J dropped 3; count of bases not matched to a gene: 6. In germline, CDR1 is SEHNR, CDR2 FQNEAQ (reference sequence). The CDR3 is 15 residues long. Libraries were prepared by immunoSEQ multiplex PCR; TCRdb keeps only in-frame clonotypes and omits some of them. This table holds about 350,000 clones, 75% to 90% found once. Indicated treatment: roughly 19 received Ad26.COV2.S at low or high dose, single or two shots; 5 received placebo; per-sample allocation not given. Day 63 after the first injection of vaccine or placebo was the sampling time.

The chain is built from TRBV7-9 and TRBJ1-5, with 8 nucleotides matching TRBD1. Sequencing used peripheral blood, obtained in a trial of Ad26.COV2.S vaccine versus placebo. The receptor's source is a person between 18 and 65 years old who received the Ad26.COV2.S COVID-19 vaccine or a placebo. The CDR3 protein is CASSRGTGLNQPQHF. The DNA of the CDR3 is TGTGCCAGCAGCCGCGGGACAGGCCTCAATCAGCCCCAGCATTTT.